This T cell receptor beta chain derives from a study of T-cell memory formation after mild COVID-19. Study in general: Each donor largely had its own TCR clusters.

Broader study findings: Contracting CD4+ clones sat mainly in CM and EM; CD8+ in EMRA. The authors left the SARS-CoV-2 specificity of second-wave clones peaking on day 37 unconfirmed.

V lost 7 bases and J lost 5; bases outside the gene matches: 12. CDR1 and CDR2 from the germline V gene are SGHRS and YFSETQ. The CDR3 sequence is 14 residues long. There are a few counts of this clonotype. The antigen is unknown. TCRdb ran MiXCR on the 5' RACE reads and lists one entry per CDR3 protein. This table has almost 550,000 distinct CDR3 sequences, around 20% appearing once. Sequenced input: PBMCs or a T cell subset sorted from them (not recorded which). The genes are TRBV5-1 and TRBJ2-7; the match to TRBD1 covers 7 bases. The clonotype originates from an adult woman who had mild COVID-19 (a few samples of this study predate the infection). Cell type and time point are not known. DNA for the CDR3: TGCGCCAGCTCCTCCGGGACAGTGGGGAACGAGCAGTACTTC. The encoded protein is CASSSGTVGNEQYF.